This T cell receptor beta chain was captured in a study of cytomegalovirus exposure and HLA in healthy donors. Overall study results and limits: One variant, a missense change in DCLRE1C, was linked in a later analysis to TCR beta V- and J-gene trimming.

In germline, CDR1 is MGHDK, CDR2 SYGVNS. V lost 5 bases to trimming and J lost 0 bases; unmatched junction nucleotides: 4. The length of the CDR3 is 15 residues. PCR was performed using 60 Vbeta and 13 Jbeta primers. In the authors' workflow: Approximately 86 million unique TCR beta chains, 10 million to 14 million shared, were counted in a later analysis. The repertoire was sequenced with immunoSEQ multiplex PCR; TCRdb's copy has only in-frame clones and lacks some. V and J calls and clone size are given by that table; D and trimming were obtained from the DNA. The sample has some 120,000 clones, approximately 80% seen once. Comments on this clone: Its matching antigen is unknown.

The sequenced sample was PBMCs. The rearrangement joins TRBV25-1 to TRBJ2-1; 7 bases fit TRBD1. The receptor was derived from a man aged 35 to 55 in good health and CMV-seronegative. The CDR3 loop is CASSTTGDSYNEQFF. In nucleotides, the CDR3 is TGTGCCAGCAGTACCACAGGGGACTCCTACAATGAGCAGTTCTTC.